These 13 T cell receptor beta chains came from one sample sequenced in a study of cytomegalovirus exposure and HLA in healthy donors. It was with 60 Vbeta and 13 Jbeta primers that the PCR ran. The assay was immunoSEQ multiplex PCR, and TCRdb's table has in-frame clones only and misses some. There are about 96,000 clones in the sample; roughly 74% occur only once, and under 3.5% lies in the top ten. The sample comprised PBMCs. Receptors were obtained from a female donor in good health and CMV-seropositive.

This clone was observed a single time. The V gene is TRBV7-2, the J gene TRBJ2-7, with a tentative D call TRBD1 (5 bases). V was clipped by 4 bases and J by 3 bases, with 10 bases between them. Germline V gene sequence: CDR1 SGHTA, CDR2 FQGNSA. The CDR3 is 13 residues long. The CDR3 DNA sequence: TGTGCCAGCAGCTCCAGGGAAGGCTACGAGCAGTACTTC. It specifies CASSSREGYEQYF.

The chain is built from TRBV4-3 and TRBJ1-2; D might be TRBD1 (6 bases). With 1 base removed from V and 6 bases from J, the gap between germline ends came to 15 bases. This CDR3 is 15 amino acids long. Germline V gene lookup returns CDR1 LGHNA and CDR2 YSLEER. CDR3 loop: CASSQAQGRWHGYTF. In DNA, the CDR3 is TGCGCCAGCAGCCAAGCGCAGGGGCGCTGGCATGGCTACACCTTC.

V is TRBV5-1 and J is TRBJ2-5, with 12 nucleotides matching TRBD1. V gave up 6 bases and J gave up 5 bases; unmatched junction bases: 8. The CDR3 is made up of 15 amino acids. Germline V gene data show CDR1 as SGHRS and CDR2 as YFSETQ. The DNA for the CDR3 is TGCGCCAGCATAATCGGGACAGGGGGCCGGGAGACCCAGTACTTC. Translating gives CASIIGTGGRETQYF.

This chain connects TRBV9 to TRBJ2-3, with 10 bases matching TRBD2. Per germline, CDR1 SGDLS and CDR2 YYNGEE. CDR3 length equals 16 residues. With 3 bases clipped from V and 0 bases from J, the junction kept 4 bases outside the gene matches. CDR3 bases: TGTGCCAGCAGCGATCCGACTAGCGGGAGCACAGATACGCAGTATTTT. This encodes CASSDPTSGSTDTQYF.

This sequence joins TRBV6-6 and TRBJ2-1; TRBD2 is a possible D gene (6 bases). The V gene lost 2 bases and the J gene lost 3 bases, with 11 bases spanning the gap. The CDR3 consists of 15 residues. Germline CDR1 is MNHNY and CDR2 is SVGAGI (reference sequence). CDR3: CASSYAGSNYNEQFF. CDR3 coding DNA: TGTGCCAGCAGTTACGCGGGGTCCAACTACAATGAGCAGTTCTTC.

This clone was observed at least ten times. The rearrangement uses TRBV4-2 and TRBJ2-1; a weak D match, TRBD2 (5 bases). The ends were cut back, 4 bases at V and 5 bases at J, with 15 bases in the middle. The CDR3 contains 15 residues. The germline V gene encodes CDR1 LGHNA and CDR2 YNFKEQ. CDR3 loop: CASSPEGEAHNEQFF. CDR3 DNA: TGTGCCAGCAGCCCCGAGGGTGAAGCTCACAATGAGCAGTTCTTC.

This clone was seen more than once but under ten times. This rearrangement joins TRBV7-2 to TRBJ2-7; no firm D call. V lost 4 bases and J 3 bases, leaving 10 bases between the germline ends. Germline loops: CDR1 SGHTA, CDR2 FQGNSA. The CDR3 contains 13 residues. The CDR3 here is CASSSLVRYEQYF. CDR3 in DNA: TGTGCCAGCAGCTCGCTAGTTCGCTACGAGCAGTACTTC.

This clone has a handful of counts. CDR3 amino acids: CASRARQGAQAFF. CDR3 bases: TGTGCCAGCAGGGCTCGTCAGGGGGCGCAGGCTTTCTTT. The rearrangement links TRBV28 to TRBJ1-1; 8 nucleotides align to TRBD1. The length of the CDR3 is 13 residues. The V gene end was trimmed by 6 bases and the J gene end by 11 bases; junction bases not matched to a gene: 11. Germline V gene data show CDR1 as MDHEN and CDR2 as SYDVKM.

This clone was found a few times. The chain joins TRBV7-2 to TRBJ2-7, with a tentative D call TRBD1 (6 bases). Germline V CDR1 and CDR2: SGHTA, FQGNSA. CDR3 length: 14 amino acids. The V and J ends lost 1 base and 1 base respectively, with 8 bases between them. Written as DNA, the CDR3 is TGTGCCAGCAGCTTAGGACAGGCATCCTACGAGCAGTACTTC. It translates to CASSLGQASYEQYF.

The gene calls are TRBV5-1 and TRBJ2-5, with 8 bases that match TRBD2. The length of the CDR3 is 16 residues. The germline V gene encodes CDR1 SGHRS and CDR2 YFSETQ. Trimming cost V 0 bases and J 1 base; bases outside gene matches: 5. CDR3 loop: CASSLGAGVRQETQYF. In DNA form, the CDR3 reads TGCGCCAGCAGCTTGGGAGCGGGGGTACGCCAAGAGACCCAGTACTTC.

Details on this clone: Sequence at one end of the junction differs from germline and may be a read error. This same CDR3 is encoded by further DNA sequences in the sample. The V and J genes are TRBV6-5 and TRBJ1-5; weak D call: TRBD1 (6 bases). The CDR3 extends over 15 amino acids. Germline CDR1 reads MNHEY; CDR2 reads SVGAGI. The CDR3 DNA reads as TGTGCCAGCAGTTCCACAGGGTTAAATAATCAACCCCAGCATTTT. Translation gives CASSSTGLNNQPQHF.

The rearrangement uses TRBV11-2 and TRBJ2-5; D is perhaps TRBD1 (5 bases). The CDR3 covers 17 residues. Germline values: CDR1 SGHAT, CDR2 FQNNGV. Trimming took 5 bases from V and 1 from J, leaving 20 bases between them. Here the CDR3 DNA reads TGTGCCAGCAGCCCGAGGATAGGGGCCCTGGGCCAAGAGACCCAGTACTTC. Translation gives CASSPRIGALGQETQYF.

The gene calls are TRBV11-2 and TRBJ2-7; D remains ambiguous. The germline CDR1 and CDR2 sequences are SGHAT and FQNNGV. CDR3 size: 11 residues. V was shortened by 2 bases and J by 3 bases, with 2 bases between the two germline ends. The CDR3 region has the DNA TGTGCCAGCAGCTTATACTACGAGCAGTACTTC. Translating gives CASSLYYEQYF.